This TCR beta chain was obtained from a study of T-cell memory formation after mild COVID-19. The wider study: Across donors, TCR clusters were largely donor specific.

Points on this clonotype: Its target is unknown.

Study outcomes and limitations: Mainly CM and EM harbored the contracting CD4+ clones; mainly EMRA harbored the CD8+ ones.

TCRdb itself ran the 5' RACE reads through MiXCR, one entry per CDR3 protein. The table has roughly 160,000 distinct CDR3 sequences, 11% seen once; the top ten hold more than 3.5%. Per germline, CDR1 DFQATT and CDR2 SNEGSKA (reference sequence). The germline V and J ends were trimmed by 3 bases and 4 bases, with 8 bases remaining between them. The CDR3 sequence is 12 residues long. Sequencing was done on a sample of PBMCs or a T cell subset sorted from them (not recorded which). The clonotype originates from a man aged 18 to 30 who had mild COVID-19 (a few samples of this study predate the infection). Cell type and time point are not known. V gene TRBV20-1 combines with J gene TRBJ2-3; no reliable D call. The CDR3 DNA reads TGCAGTGCTAGCCAGAAGGCAGATACGCAGTATTTT. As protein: CSASQKADTQYF.